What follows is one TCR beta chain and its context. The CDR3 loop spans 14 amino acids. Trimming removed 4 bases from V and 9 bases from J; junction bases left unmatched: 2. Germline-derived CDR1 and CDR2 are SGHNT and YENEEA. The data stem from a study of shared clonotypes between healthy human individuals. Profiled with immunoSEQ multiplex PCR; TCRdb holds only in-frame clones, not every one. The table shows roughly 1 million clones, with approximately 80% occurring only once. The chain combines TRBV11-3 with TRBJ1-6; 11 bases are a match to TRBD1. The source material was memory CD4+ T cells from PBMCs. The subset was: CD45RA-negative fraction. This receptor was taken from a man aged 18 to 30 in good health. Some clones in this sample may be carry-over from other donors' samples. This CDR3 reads CASSSGTGGSPLHF. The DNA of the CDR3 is TGTGCCAGCAGCTCAGGGACAGGGGGTTCACCCCTCCACTTT.